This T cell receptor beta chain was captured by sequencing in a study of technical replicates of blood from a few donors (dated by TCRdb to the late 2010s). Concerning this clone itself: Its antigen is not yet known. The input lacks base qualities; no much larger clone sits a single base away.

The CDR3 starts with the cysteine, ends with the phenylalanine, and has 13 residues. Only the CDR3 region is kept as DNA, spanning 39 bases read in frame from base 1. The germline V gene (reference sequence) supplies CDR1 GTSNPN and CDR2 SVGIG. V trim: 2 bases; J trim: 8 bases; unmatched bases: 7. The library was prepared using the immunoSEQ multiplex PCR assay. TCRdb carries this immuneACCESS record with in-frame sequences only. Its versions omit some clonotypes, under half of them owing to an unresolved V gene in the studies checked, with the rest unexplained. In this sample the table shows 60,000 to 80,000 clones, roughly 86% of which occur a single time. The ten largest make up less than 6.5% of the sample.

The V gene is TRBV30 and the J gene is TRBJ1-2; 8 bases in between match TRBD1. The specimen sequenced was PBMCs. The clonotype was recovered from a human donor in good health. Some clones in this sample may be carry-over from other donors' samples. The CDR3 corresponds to CAWSLRGQVGYTF. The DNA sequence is TGTGCCTGGAGTCTCAGGGGACAGGTCGGCTACACCTTC.